This TCR beta chain was identified in a study of blood T cell repertoires in COVID-19 (dated by TCRdb to 2020 to 2021). In the study overall: Samples covering the acute and convalescent phases of COVID-19 were provided by collaborators in the United States, Italy and Spain. The prospective study material was composed of cDNA or gDNA derived from T cells, B-cell-depleted T cells, or PBMCs. The dataset comprised deeply sampled blood TCRbeta repertoires from subjects exposed to, actively infected with, or recovered from COVID-19. A freely available public database, intended as a resource for researchers studying the immune response to SARS-CoV-2, is where the repertoires were released. Samples came from the ongoing ImmuneRACE study (first 160 participants) plus 1,254 subjects from 6 global collaborators. Nearly every sample came with metadata listing a de-identified subject ID, COVID-19 status, age in years and sex. Where available, HLA class I and class II types were taken from metadata supplied by the sample provider and were not determined by assay-based typing.

Collaborating institutions collected whole blood in K2EDTA tubes following their own protocols. For TCRbeta analysis, collaborator samples were shipped as frozen whole blood, as isolated PBMCs, or as DNA extracted from either sample type. V is reduced by 4 bases and J by 6 bases, leaving a spacing of 10 bases between them. The CDR3 spans 12 residues, from the cysteine through the phenylalanine. The only DNA kept is the CDR3, 36 bases in frame from the first base. Per the germline V gene, SGHRS is the CDR1 and YFSETQ is the CDR2. Broader findings and caveats from the paper: How much clinical and demographic metadata was included differed by source and by participant, and the metadata was provided uncurated.

Comment on this clone: Its antigen target is currently unknown. Nothing much larger sits one base from this clone, and base qualities are not available.

The immunoSEQ Assay, a bias-controlled multiplex PCR, was used to amplify TCRbeta CDR3 regions from genomic DNA. In the paper's pipeline: The number of nucleated cells in each sample was estimated from the amplification of reference gene primers within the assay. To quantify the absolute abundance of each unique TCRbeta CDR3 rearrangement, sequence reads were collapsed and filtered. For each sample, productive Simpson clonality was calculated as the square root of Simpson's diversity index over productive rearrangements. Here the immuneACCESS table is served through TCRdb, limited to in-frame sequences with V and J called. Missing clones are a known gap in these copies; in checked studies unresolved V genes cover under half, and the rest lacks a known reason. V, J and clone size derive from that table, while D and trimming were established from the DNA sequence. This sample gives about 270,000 clones in total; approximately 86% of them show up just once. Around 4.5% of the sample goes to the ten largest clones.

Material: peripheral blood. The sequence came from a woman aged 45-60 years with active or convalescent COVID-19. This chain is built from TRBV5-1 and TRBJ1-1; the D gene cannot be resolved reliably. The sequenced DNA: TGCGCCAGCAGCCCGAACTTCTCTGAAGCTTTCTTT. Its translation reads: CASSPNFSEAFF.